This is a list of T cell receptor beta chains from one sample in a study of neoadjuvant anti-PD-1 for oral cavity cancer. The protocol was immunoSEQ multiplex PCR, while the TCRdb copy is restricted to in-frame clones and leaves out a portion. The data show more than 5,500 clones, 47% seen once. Sequences were derived from tumor tissue, sampled before nivolumab (anti-PD-1) treatment. The receptor set was obtained from a person aged 40 to 85 with oral cavity squamous cell carcinoma. The CDR3 runs from the conserved cysteine through the conserved F or W. Each record gives: J gene, clone size, V gene, D gene, CDR3 DNA, CDR3 protein. D genes are given only for firm matches. A clone size is listed for some rows: how often the clone was seen (once, few, many), or a class if it is expanded.

TRBJ2-1 . TRBV5-4 TRBD1 TGTGCCAGCAGCTTGGCCCCGGGACAGGCTACCAATGAGCAGTTCTTC CASSLAPGQATNEQFF
TRBJ2-5 once TRBV19 . TGTGCCAGTAGTATGGGCTCTAGGTTTCAAGAGACCCAGTACTTC CASSMGSRFQETQYF
TRBJ2-1 . TRBV7-9 TRBD2 TGTGCCAGCATCCCCGAGACTAGCGGACTTTACAATGAGCAGTTCTTC CASIPETSGLYNEQFF
TRBJ2-3 medium-sized TRBV6-4 . TGTGCCAGCAGTGAGCGGGGGCGGACAGATACGCAGTATTTT CASSERGRTDTQYF
TRBJ2-1 medium-sized TRBV9 . TGTGCCAGCAGCGTATCTGTTGCTATCAGTGAGCAGTTCTTC CASSVSVAISEQFF
TRBJ2-2 few TRBV19 . TGTGCCAGTAGTGACCTCGAGGGGCGAGGTACCGGGGAGCTGTTTTTT CASSDLEGRGTGELFF
TRBJ2-2 . TRBV11-2 . TGTGCCAGCAGCTTAGTGGCAGGAACCGGGGAGCTGTTTTTT CASSLVAGTGELFF
TRBJ2-3 . TRBV28 TRBD2 TGTGCCAGCAGTTTTACGGCTAGCGGGGGGGCGGGCACGCAGTATTTT CASSFTASGGAGTQYF
TRBJ2-5 . TRBV6-1 TRBD2 TGTGCCAGCAGTGAAGGGGGACTAACACAAGAGACCCAGTACTTC CASSEGGLTQETQYF
TRBJ2-1 . TRBV18 TRBD1 TGTGCCAGCTCACCGACAGGGGACCATGAGCAGTTCTTC CASSPTGDHEQFF
TRBJ2-2 . TRBV5-4 TRBD2 TGTGCCAGCAGCCTGAAAACTAGCGGGGGAACCACCGGGGAGCTGTTTTTT CASSLKTSGGTTGELFF
TRBJ1-1 . TRBV2 . TGTGCCAGCAGGACAGGCACCTCATTCACTGAAGCTTTCTTT CASRTGTSFTEAFF
TRBJ1-1 . TRBV7-6 . TGTGCCAGCAGCTTCAGTGACACAACCACTGAAGCTTTCTTT CASSFSDTTTEAFF
TRBJ2-6 medium-sized TRBV11-3 . TGTGCCAGCAGCTTAGTGACGCCCTCTGGGGCCAACGTCCTGACTTTC CASSLVTPSGANVLTF
TRBJ2-6 . TRBV9 . TGTGCCAGCAGCACCCTACTAGGGGGTGGGGCCAACGTCCTGACTTTC CASSTLLGGGANVLTF
TRBJ2-1 . TRBV4-3 . TGCGCCAGCAGCCACGCGGGACATTCGAGCTCCTACAATGAGCAGTTCTTC CASSHAGHSSSYNEQFF
TRBJ1-5 . TRBV19 TRBD1 TGTGCCAGTAGTAGGGAGACAGGGTGGAATCAGCCCCAGCATTTT CASSRETGWNQPQHF
TRBJ1-6 . TRBV7-2 . TGTGCCAGCAGCCCCCGAAGGGGGAGAAATAATTCACCCCTCCACTTT CASSPRRGRNNSPLHF
TRBJ1-4 . TRBV6-6 . TGTGCCAGCAGGACCGCCTGGTTTAAAAATGAAAAACTGTTTTTT CASRTAWFKNEKLFF
TRBJ2-5 . TRBV19 . TGTGCCAGTAGTATCCAAGAGACCCAGTACTTC CASSIQETQYF
TRBJ2-7 few TRBV10-2 TRBD1 TGCGCCAGCAGTGAGTCAGGGACAGGGTTAATCGGCGAGCAGTACTTC CASSESGTGLIGEQYF
TRBJ2-7 . TRBV27 TRBD2 TGTGCCAGCAGTAGAGGGACTAGCGGGGGGTCCTCAGGCGAGCAGTACTTC CASSRGTSGGSSGEQYF
TRBJ1-3 . TRBV7-2 TRBD1 TGTGCCAGCAGCTTAGGGACAGGGTGGAACACCATATATTTT CASSLGTGWNTIYF
TRBJ2-3 . TRBV7-9 . TGTGCCAGCAGCTTCGGGGGGCTGGGCACCGATACGCAGTATTTT CASSFGGLGTDTQYF